This TCR beta chain was profiled in a study of T-cell reconstitution after alpha-beta-depleted transplantation in children. General study results and limits: At day 60, the high TCRbeta diversity found in some patients originated from recipient T cells and thymic progenitors that had survived. Alpha-beta T cells present about two months after transplant were reported to originate from several hundred expanded graft clones. T-cell counts and diversity at one year post-transplant came mainly from newly produced T cells.

Unique molecular identifiers were incorporated during preparation of the TCRbeta library. TCRdb analysed the PCR reads with MiXCR anew, one entry per CDR3 protein. This sample has about 580,000 distinct CDR3 sequences, with about 21% found just once. This clonotype was counted at least ten times. The antigen remains unidentified. V was trimmed by 5 bases and J by 7 bases, leaving 17 bases between them. CDR3 length equals 14 residues. V is TRBV12-3 or TRBV12-4 and J is TRBJ2-5; D is perhaps TRBD2 (5 bases). The receptor comes from a boy in the first two years of life who had a stem cell transplant for acute myeloid leukemia, so the T cells may come from the graft donor. The input for sequencing was PBMCs, mostly from graft donor cells, taken 360 days after TCRalphabeta/CD19-depleted stem cell transplant. The CDR3 reads CASSLDSGLVTQYF. DNA for the CDR3: TGTGCCAGCAGTCTGGACTCTGGTTTGGTGACCCAGTACTTC.